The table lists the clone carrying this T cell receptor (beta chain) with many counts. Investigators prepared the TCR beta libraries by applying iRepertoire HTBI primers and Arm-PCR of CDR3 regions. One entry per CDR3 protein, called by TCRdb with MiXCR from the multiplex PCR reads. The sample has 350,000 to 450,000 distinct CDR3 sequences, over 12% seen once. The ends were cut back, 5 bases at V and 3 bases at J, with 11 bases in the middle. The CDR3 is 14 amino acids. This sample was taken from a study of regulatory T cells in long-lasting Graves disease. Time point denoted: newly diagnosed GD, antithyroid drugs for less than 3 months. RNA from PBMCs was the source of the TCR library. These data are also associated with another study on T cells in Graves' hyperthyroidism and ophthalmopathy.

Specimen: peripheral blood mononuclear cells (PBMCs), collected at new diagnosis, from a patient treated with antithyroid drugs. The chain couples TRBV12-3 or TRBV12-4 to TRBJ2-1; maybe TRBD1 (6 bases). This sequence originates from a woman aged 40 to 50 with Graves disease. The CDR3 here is CASSLDSSYNEQFF. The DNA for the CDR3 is TGTGCCAGCAGTCTGGACAGCAGCTACAATGAGCAGTTCTTC.